One sample yielded the 23 T cell receptor beta chains listed below, sequenced in a study of control samples from healthy donors and cancer patients. Some clones are missing from TCRdb's copy, which holds only in-frame ones; the method was immunoSEQ multiplex PCR. This table has approximately 49,000 clones, roughly nine tenths appearing once. Sequencing used PBMCs. These receptors were obtained from a man aged 40-49 years with colorectal cancer.

In this sample, this clone turned up a few times. The V and J genes are TRBV24-1 and TRBJ2-3; D ambiguous. There are 14 residues in the CDR3. Germline V lookup: CDR1 KGHDR, CDR2 SFDVKD. Trimming left V 3 bases short and J 6 bases short, with 12 bases between. CDR3 sequence (DNA): TGTGCCACCAGTGATGGAAGGTTCACGGATACGCAGTATTTT. This sequence encodes CATSDGRFTDTQYF.

This CDR3 is CASSPGPRDYTF. In DNA form, the CDR3 reads TGTGCCAGCAGCCCGGGCCCGAGGGACTACACCTTC. The chain combines TRBV7-9 with TRBJ1-2; no clear D gene. Germline values: CDR1 SEHNR, CDR2 FQNEAQ (reference sequence). The CDR3 runs to 12 residues. Between the trimmed V and J ends, which lost 5 bases and 10 bases, there was a span of 14 bases.

The chain is built from TRBV15 and TRBJ1-6, with D unresolved. The germline V gene has CDR1 LNHNV and CDR2 YYDKDF (reference sequence). V was pared by 5 bases and J by 8 bases, with 7 bases between. The CDR3 has 12 residues. CDR3 nucleotide sequence: TGTGCCACCAGCGCCATTTATTCACCCCTCCACTTT. Protein sequence: CATSAIYSPLHF. Full variable domain (remainder filled in from reference TRBV15 and TRBJ1-6): DAMVIQNPRYQVTQFGKPVTLSCSQTLNHNVMYWYQQKSSQAPKLLFHYYDKDFNNEADTPDNFQSRRPNTSFCFLDIRSPGLGDTAMYLCATSAIYSPLHFGNGTRLTVT.

The chain couples TRBV10-3 to TRBJ1-1; maybe TRBD1 (6 bases). Per germline, CDR1 ENHRY and CDR2 SYGVKD. The CDR3 has 13 residues. V gave up 10 bases and J gave up 1 base, with 13 bases separating them. The CDR3 nucleotides read TGTGCCACCAGAACAGGGACGAACACTGAAGCTTTCTTT. This sequence encodes CATRTGTNTEAFF.

The chain has TRBV20-1 and TRBJ1-2; D not resolved. Looked up from germline, CDR1 is DFQATT and CDR2 is SNEGSKA (reference sequence). V dropped 2 bases and J dropped 2 bases, with 3 bases sitting between them. This CDR3 comprises 11 residues. The DNA for the CDR3 is TGCAGTGCTAGATTGAACTATGGCTACACCTTC. It translates to CSARLNYGYTF.

This clone was seen only once. This rearrangement joins TRBV18 to TRBJ2-3, with D uncertain. The CDR3 runs 12 residues. Trimming pared 3 bases from V and 2 bases from J, leaving 3 bases between. Germline assignment: CDR1 KGHSH and CDR2 LQKENI. This CDR3 is CASSPYTDTQYF. The CDR3 DNA follows: TGTGCCAGCTCACCCTACACAGATACGCAGTATTTT. The full variable domain, with the rest looked up from reference TRBV18 and TRBJ2-3, is NAGVMQNPRHLVRRRGQEARLRCSPMKGHSHVYWYRQLPEEGLKFMVYLQKENIIDESGMPKERFSAEFPKEGPSILRIQQVVRGDSAAYFCASSPYTDTQYFGPGTRLTVL.

This chain connects TRBV7-9 to TRBJ2-3; maybe TRBD1 (6 bases). V was clipped by 4 bases and J by 6 bases, with 23 bases between them. Germline V lookup: CDR1 SEHNR, CDR2 FQNEAQ (reference sequence). The CDR3 contains 17 residues. This CDR3 is CASSSLGPRDTTDTQYF. The CDR3 DNA sequence: TGTGCCAGCAGCTCACTTGGGCCTAGGGACACCACGGATACGCAGTATTTT.

The V and J genes are TRBV30 and TRBJ1-5, with D hard to call. Germline V gives CDR1 GTSNPN, CDR2 SVGIG (reference sequence). The CDR3 extends over 12 amino acids. Trimming stripped 0 bases from V and 3 bases from J, with 3 bases between. In nucleotides, the CDR3 is TGTGCCTGGAGTGTAGACAATCAGCCCCAGCATTTT. It yields the protein CAWSVDNQPQHF.

The chain has TRBV7-2 and TRBJ2-1, with 13 bases lining up with TRBD2. The germline gives CDR1 SGHTA, CDR2 FQGNSA. The junction had 2 bases not matched to a gene; V was cut back by 0 bases and J by 0 bases. The CDR3 covers 18 residues. The CDR3 here is CASSLAGLAGLSYNEQFF. CDR3 nucleotides: TGTGCCAGCAGCTTAGCGGGACTAGCGGGACTCTCCTACAATGAGCAGTTCTTC.

The rearrangement uses TRBV12-5 and TRBJ2-3, with 8 bases fitting TRBD2. The CDR3 is made up of 16 amino acids. J lost 6 bases, V lost 5 bases, and 13 bases had no gene match. Germline CDR1 LGHNT, CDR2 FRNRAP. CDR3 sequence (DNA): TGTGCTAGTGGTCCGAGGGACTCGGGCGGGGGGGATACGCAGTATTTT. Its translation is CASGPRDSGGGDTQYF.

The chain employs TRBV2 and TRBJ1-2; D unclear. Trimming took off 4 bases at V and 4 bases at J, with 7 bases between the two ends. This CDR3 region has 12 residues. From germline, CDR1 is SNHLY and CDR2 FYNNEI. The CDR3 coding sequence is TGTGCCAGCAGTGGGGCCGGCTATGGCTACACCTTC. This encodes CASSGAGYGYTF.

V usage is TRBV24-1 and J usage is TRBJ2-1, with TRBD2 matching over 10 bases. Germline trimming cut 3 bases from V and 7 bases from J; bases unmatched to any gene: 11. The CDR3 runs 17 residues. Germline values: CDR1 KGHDR, CDR2 SFDVKD. Here the CDR3 DNA reads TGTGCCACCAGTGATATGAATTGGGGACTAGCGCGGAATGAGCAGTTCTTC. Translating it yields CATSDMNWGLARNEQFF.

This chain uses TRBV7-8 with TRBJ1-1, with TRBD1 identical over 11 bases. The CDR3 totals 16 residues. Germline assignment: CDR1 SGHVS and CDR2 FQNEAQ. The ends lost 4 bases at V and 5 bases at J; junction bases unmatched: 9. CDR3 DNA sequence: TGTGCCAGCAGCTCCTTTCCGGGACAGGGGGATACTGAAGCTTTCTTT. Its translation: CASSSFPGQGDTEAFF.

The chain carries TRBV30 and TRBJ1-4; a weak D match, TRBD1 (6 bases). The CDR3 length is 16 residues. The germline CDR1 and CDR2 sequences are GTSNPN and SVGIG (reference sequence). V dropped 0 bases and J dropped 5 bases, with 16 bases sitting between them. Written as DNA, the CDR3 is TGTGCCTGGAGTGTGGTGGCACAGGGCAGAAATGAAAAACTGTTTTTT. Protein: CAWSVVAQGRNEKLFF.

The chain recombines TRBV4-1 with TRBJ1-2; 7 bases agree with TRBD1. In germline, CDR1 is MGHRA, CDR2 YSYEKL. Trimming removed 1 base from V and 4 bases from J; junction bases left unmatched: 3. The CDR3 runs to 14 residues. CDR3 loop: CASSQVSGGYGYTF. DNA of the CDR3: TGCGCCAGCAGCCAAGTATCAGGGGGCTATGGCTACACCTTC.

The genes are TRBV25-1 and TRBJ2-1, with 7 bases fitting TRBD2. The CDR3 totals 15 residues. Germline V gene sequence: CDR1 MGHDK, CDR2 SYGVNS. The V gene end was trimmed by 2 bases and the J gene end by 1 base; junction bases not matched to a gene: 2. CDR3 bases: TGTGCCAGCAGTGAACGAGCGGGGTCCTACAATGAGCAGTTCTTC. Translated, it gives CASSERAGSYNEQFF.

The rearrangement uses TRBV5-4 and TRBJ1-2; D possibly corresponds to TRBD1 (5 bases). This CDR3 comprises 14 residues. Germline loops: CDR1 SGHNT, CDR2 YYREEE (reference sequence). Trimming took 5 bases from V and 8 from J, leaving 19 bases between them. CDR3 sequence reads: CASRNIGRGLGYTF. For the CDR3, the DNA is TGTGCCAGCAGAAATATCGGTAGGGGTTTGGGCTACACCTTC.

The rearrangement uses TRBV29-1 and TRBJ2-7; D gene uncertain. The germline CDR1 and CDR2 sequences are SQVTM and ANQGSEA. This CDR3 spans 12 amino acids. The V end lost 5 bases, the J end lost 3 bases, and 11 bases lay between the germline ends. CDR3 protein: CSVRTDYYEQYF. The CDR3 DNA follows: TGCAGCGTTAGGACGGATTACTACGAGCAGTACTTC.

The chain recombines TRBV10-3 with TRBJ1-2, with TRBD1 matching over 7 bases. Trimming at V came to 6 bases and at J to 6 bases, leaving 7 bases not matched to a gene. Germline V gene lookup returns CDR1 ENHRY and CDR2 SYGVKD. The CDR3 is 13 residues long. The CDR3: CAIRGQHLDGYTF. CDR3 in DNA: TGTGCCATCAGGGGACAGCATTTAGATGGCTACACCTTC.

The rearrangement links TRBV27 to TRBJ1-6; D perhaps matches TRBD1 (6 bases). Per germline, CDR1 MNHEY and CDR2 SMNVEV (reference sequence). The V gene lost 3 bases and the J gene lost 7 bases, with 10 bases spanning the gap. This CDR3 spans 14 amino acids. The DNA for the CDR3 is TGTGCCAGCAGTTTCAGGGGCCACAATTCACCCCTCCACTTT. Translated, it gives CASSFRGHNSPLHF.

The rearrangement uses TRBV19 and TRBJ2-3; 12 bases align to TRBD2. This CDR3 spans 15 amino acids. The ends lost 6 bases at V and 5 bases at J; junction bases unmatched: 6. Germline-derived CDR1 and CDR2 are LNHDA and SQIVND (reference sequence). The CDR3: CASRRLAGELDTQYF. The CDR3, as DNA: TGTGCCAGTAGAAGACTAGCGGGAGAACTAGATACGCAGTATTTT.

This sequence joins TRBV4-1 and TRBJ2-1; TRBD2 agrees at 8 bases. Germline-derived CDR1 and CDR2 are MGHRA and YSYEKL. Trimming cost V 6 bases and J 7 bases; bases outside gene matches: 11. This CDR3 comprises 15 residues. Here the CDR3 reads CASRVRERERNEQFF. For the CDR3, the DNA is TGCGCCAGCAGAGTAAGAGAGCGGGAGAGAAATGAGCAGTTCTTC.

This chain joins TRBV6-2 or TRBV6-3 and TRBJ2-7; 10 bases align to TRBD2. CDR3 length: 15 residues. Unmatched junction bases numbered 9, after V lost 4 bases and J lost 6 bases. The germline V gene encodes CDR1 MNHEY and CDR2 SVGEGT. CDR3 in DNA: TGTGCCAGCAGTTCAGGGACTAGCGAGTCCCTCGAGCAGTACTTC. Translating gives CASSSGTSESLEQYF.